The text below deals with one TCR beta chain. The data stem from a study of blood T cell repertoires in COVID-19. About the research overall: COVID-19 samples from acute and convalescent phases originated in the United States, Italy and Spain. The cDNA or gDNA used as material had been derived from T cells, B-cell-depleted T cells, or PBMCs.

Authors' processing steps: Cell counts per sample came from amplifying reference gene primers. Assay: immunoSEQ multiplex PCR; the TCRdb copy retains only in-frame clones and omits some. V, J and clone size are those of that table, while D and trimming were read from the DNA. The sample has tens of thousands of clones; around 88% are singletons. Germline V gives CDR1 SQVTM, CDR2 ANQGSEA. V gave up 4 bases and J gave up 0 bases, with 13 bases separating them. The length of the CDR3 is 14 residues. The sample taken for sequencing was peripheral blood. The TCR originated in a man aged 60-69 years with acute or convalescent COVID-19. The J gene is TRBJ2-7, the V gene TRBV29-1; D is unresolved. CDR3 loop: CSVGLRLSSYEQYF. The CDR3 DNA is TGCAGCGTTGGTCTCAGGTTAAGCTCCTACGAGCAGTACTTC.